This passage covers 31 T cell receptor beta chains from one sample sequenced in a study of radiotherapy plus CTLA-4 blockade in lung cancer. Clones were sequenced by immunoSEQ multiplex PCR, and TCRdb holds only the in-frame ones, with some missing. Here the sample spans 50,000 to 60,000 clones, approximately 84% being singletons. This specimen was peripheral blood, taken from a patient treated with radiotherapy plus ipilimumab. These receptors were collected from a human donor with non-small cell lung cancer whose response to radiotherapy plus ipilimumab could not be evaluated.

This chain uses TRBV7-2 with TRBJ2-3; D remains unclear. The germline V gene encodes CDR1 SGHTA and CDR2 FQGNSA. The CDR3 extends over 12 amino acids. V was pared by 6 bases and J by 0 bases, with 4 bases between. The CDR3, as DNA: TGTGCCAGCAGGACTAGCACAGATACGCAGTATTTT. Translating gives CASRTSTDTQYF.

The rearrangement uses TRBV11-3 and TRBJ2-5; TRBD2 aligns across 13 bases. The CDR3 consists of 16 residues. CDR1 SGHNT and CDR2 YENEEA come from the germline V gene. The ends lost 5 bases at V and 4 bases at J; junction bases unmatched: 7. The CDR3 loop is CASSPGLAGAGETQYF. In DNA form, the CDR3 reads TGTGCCAGCAGCCCTGGACTAGCGGGGGCGGGAGAGACCCAGTACTTC.

This chain uses TRBV19 with TRBJ1-5, with 10 positions matching TRBD1. V dropped 7 bases and J dropped 11; count of bases not matched to a gene: 11. There are 14 residues in the CDR3. Per germline, CDR1 LNHDA and CDR2 SQIVND (reference sequence). The CDR3 spells CASTPGQGPSSQHF. The CDR3 region has the DNA TGTGCCAGTACCCCGGGACAGGGGCCATCGTCCCAGCATTTT.

A word on this clone: At one boundary the junction diverges from the germline segment, which might be a read error. This chain uses TRBV5-8 with TRBJ2-6; D is possibly TRBD1 or TRBD2 (5 bases each). This CDR3 has 20 amino acids. From germline, CDR1 is SGHTS and CDR2 YDEGEE. The CDR3 sequence is CAGSLGVGSLWHSGANVLTF. The CDR3 DNA is TGTGCCGGCAGCCTGGGGGTGGGCAGTCTCTGGCACTCTGGGGCCAACGTCCTGACTTTC. The full variable domain, rest sourced from reference TRBV5-8 and TRBJ2-6, is EAGVTQSPTHLIKTRGQQATLRCSPISGHTSVYWYQQALGLGLQFLLWYDEGEERNRGNFPPRFSGRQFPNYSSELNVNALELEDSALYLCAGSLGVGSLWHSGANVLTFGAGSRLTVL.

V is TRBV4-1 and J is TRBJ1-2; D ambiguous. The V end lost 1 base, the J end lost 6 bases, and 6 bases lay between the germline ends. The CDR3 runs 12 residues. Germline V gene lookup returns CDR1 MGHRA and CDR2 YSYEKL. This CDR3 is CASSQGYDGYTF. Here the CDR3 DNA reads TGCGCCAGCAGCCAAGGTTATGATGGCTACACCTTC.

This chain connects TRBV28 to TRBJ2-5; 7 bases align to TRBD2. J was trimmed by 5 bases and V by 3 bases; bases with no gene match: 6. The CDR3 totals 14 residues. The V gene's germline CDR1 is MDHEN and CDR2 SYDVKM. The CDR3, as DNA: TGTGCCAGCAGTTTTTGGGGGGGTCGGGAGACCCAGTACTTC. It translates to CASSFWGGRETQYF.

The chain employs TRBV11-2 and TRBJ1-4, with TRBD1 as a possible D gene (5 bases). The length of the CDR3 is 14 residues. Germline V gene lookup returns CDR1 SGHAT and CDR2 FQNNGV. The V and J ends lost 3 bases and 3 bases respectively, with 8 bases between them. The CDR3 DNA reads TGTGCCAGCAGCTTCGGCAGGGCTAATGAAAAACTGTTTTTT. Translating gives CASSFGRANEKLFF.

V gene TRBV27 combines with J gene TRBJ2-4, with D uncertain. Trimming took off 3 bases at V and 0 bases at J, with 6 bases between the two ends. The CDR3 contains 14 residues. Germline V lookup: CDR1 MNHEY, CDR2 SMNVEV (reference sequence). The CDR3 sequence is CASSFNTAKNIQYF. The CDR3 DNA reads TGTGCCAGCAGTTTCAACACAGCCAAAAACATTCAGTACTTC.

The V and J genes are TRBV7-2 and TRBJ2-3; 10 nucleotides match TRBD2. The ends lost 4 bases at V and 5 bases at J; junction bases unmatched: 9. In germline, CDR1 is SGHTA, CDR2 FQGNSA. CDR3 length equals 16 residues. The CDR3 nucleotides read TGTGCCAGCAGCTCCTCAGCGGGGGGGCCGGAAGATACGCAGTATTTT. Translation gives CASSSSAGGPEDTQYF.

V is TRBV28 and J is TRBJ2-3; a possible D gene is TRBD1 (5 bases). Trimming cost V 3 bases and J 4 bases, with 26 bases left between them. Germline loops: CDR1 MDHEN, CDR2 SYDVKM. This CDR3 has 19 residues. The CDR3 reads CASSFHLGASGAAPDTQYF. CDR3 nucleotides: TGTGCCAGCAGTTTCCACCTAGGGGCCTCCGGCGCAGCGCCAGATACGCAGTATTTT. Using reference TRBV28 and TRBJ2-3 for the parts outside the CDR3, the full variable domain is DVKVTQSSRYLVKRTGEKVFLECVQDMDHENMFWYRQDPGLGLRLIYFSYDVKMKEKGDIPEGYSVSREKKERFSLILESASTNQTSMYLCASSFHLGASGAAPDTQYFGPGTRLTVL.

This chain links TRBV5-4 with TRBJ1-2, with 8 bases that match TRBD1. This CDR3 comprises 12 residues. V lost 4 bases, J lost 6 bases, and 2 bases stayed unmatched. CDR1 is SGHNT and CDR2 is YYREEE in the germline V gene (reference sequence). CDR3 DNA: TGTGCCAGCAGCCAGACAGGGGATGGCTACACCTTC. This translates into CASSQTGDGYTF.

The rearrangement links TRBV11-2 to TRBJ2-2; D is possibly TRBD2 (5 bases). The ends were cut back, 2 bases at V and 4 bases at J, with 14 bases in the middle. Germline lookup yields CDR1 SGHAT and CDR2 FQNNGV. The CDR3 runs to 16 residues. The CDR3 DNA is TGTGCCAGCAGCTTACTCGACAACGCGGGCACCGGGGAGCTGTTTTTT. This gives the protein CASSLLDNAGTGELFF. Full variable domain (rest looked up from reference TRBV11-2 and TRBJ2-2): EAGVAQSPRYKIIEKRQSVAFWCNPISGHATLYWYQQILGQGPKLLIQFQNNGVVDDSQLPKDRFSAERLKGVDSTLKIQPAKLEDSAVYLCASSLLDNAGTGELFFGEGSRLTVL.

This clone was observed a single time. The chain has TRBV7-2 and TRBJ2-7, with 7 bases matching TRBD2. CDR3 length equals 15 residues. The V and J ends lost 1 base and 4 bases, in that order; junction bases with no gene match: 7. Looked up from germline, CDR1 is SGHTA and CDR2 is FQGNSA. CDR3 residues: CASSLGPSGKYEQYF. DNA for the CDR3: TGTGCCAGCAGCTTAGGTCCTAGCGGAAAATACGAGCAGTACTTC.

The chain joins TRBV6-4 to TRBJ2-3; 7 bases align to TRBD2. The junction had 8 bases not matched to a gene; V was cut back by 5 bases and J by 3 bases. CDR1 and CDR2 (germline): MRHNA, SNTAGT. The CDR3 is 15 amino acids. The CDR3 reads CASSSLGGPTDTQYF. For the CDR3, the DNA is TGTGCCAGCAGTTCCTTGGGAGGGCCGACAGATACGCAGTATTTT.

This sequence joins TRBV7-2 and TRBJ2-5, with a weak D call TRBD1 (6 bases). CDR1 is SGHTA, CDR2 FQGNSA, per germline. With 6 bases removed from V and 3 bases from J, the gap between germline ends came to 14 bases. The CDR3 length is 14 residues. The CDR3 loop is CASSRIQGKETQYF. For the CDR3, the DNA is TGTGCCAGCAGTCGAATACAGGGAAAAGAGACCCAGTACTTC.

The chain couples TRBV28 to TRBJ1-1; D not certain. From germline, CDR1 is MDHEN and CDR2 SYDVKM. This CDR3 has 13 amino acids. The germline V and J ends were trimmed by 2 bases and 11 bases, with 15 bases remaining between them. The CDR3 is CASSLRRSFAAFF. The CDR3 DNA reads TGTGCCAGCAGTTTACGACGGAGCTTTGCTGCTTTCTTT.

This chain uses TRBV7-9 with TRBJ2-7; 13 nucleotides line up with TRBD2. Germline assignment: CDR1 SEHNR and CDR2 FQNEAQ (reference sequence). The V segment lost 7 bases and the J segment 1 base; nucleotides outside the gene matches: 13. This CDR3 has 18 amino acids. The CDR3 here is CASTFTSGRAVGSYEQYF. The CDR3 region has the DNA TGTGCCAGCACCTTTACTAGCGGGAGGGCCGTCGGGTCCTACGAGCAGTACTTC. Looking up the rest from reference TRBV7-9 and TRBJ2-7 gives the full variable domain: DTGVSQNPRHKITKRGQNVTFRCDPISEHNRLYWYRQTLGQGPEFLTYFQNEAQLEKSRLLSDRFSAERPKGSFSTLEIQRTEQGDSAMYLCASTFTSGRAVGSYEQYFGPGTRLTVT.

This chain joins TRBV30 and TRBJ2-2; D remains ambiguous. Trimming cost V 0 bases and J 7 bases, with 12 bases left between them. The CDR3 sequence is 14 residues long. The germline gives CDR1 GTSNPN, CDR2 SVGIG (reference sequence). This CDR3 is CAWSVKRVVGELFF. The CDR3 bases are TGTGCCTGGAGTGTCAAACGGGTGGTCGGGGAGCTGTTTTTT.

The chain joins TRBV12-5 to TRBJ1-5, with D possibly matching TRBD1 (5 bases). V lost 6 bases and J lost 4, with 10 bases in between. Germline values: CDR1 LGHNT, CDR2 FRNRAP. The CDR3 has 13 residues. The CDR3 sequence: CASGPGGNQPQHF. CDR3 nucleotide sequence: TGTGCTAGTGGCCCGGGGGGGAATCAGCCCCAGCATTTT.

This chain connects TRBV21-1 to TRBJ2-5; TRBD1, the table's D call, lacks a check against the DNA. TRBV21-1 is a listed pseudogene. The CDR3 loop spans 17 amino acids. CDR3: CASSKWMGDRAQETQYF. DNA of the CDR3: TGTGCCAGCAGCAAGTGGATGGGGGACAGGGCCCAAGAGACCCAGTACTTC.

The CDR3 is CASSPRGQGTEQFF. The DNA of the CDR3 is TGTGCCAGCAGCCCCCGGGGACAGGGCACTGAGCAGTTCTTC. V gene TRBV9 combines with J gene TRBJ2-1, with 9 bases identical to TRBD1. The CDR3 consists of 14 residues. Germline loops: CDR1 SGDLS, CDR2 YYNGEE. V was pared by 4 bases and J by 9 bases, with 8 bases of the junction left unmatched.

The rearrangement links TRBV5-1 to TRBJ2-3, with 9 bases that match TRBD2. Unmatched junction bases numbered 9, after V lost 0 bases and J lost 1 base. Germline loops: CDR1 SGHRS, CDR2 YFSETQ. The CDR3 extends over 18 amino acids. The CDR3 nucleotides read TGCGCCAGCAGCTTGGGACTAGCGGCCCCCGACCGCACAGATACGCAGTATTTT. Its protein product is CASSLGLAAPDRTDTQYF.

The chain couples TRBV28 to TRBJ2-7; TRBD1 matches at 9 bases. Germline CDR1 and CDR2: MDHEN and SYDVKM. The CDR3 consists of 14 residues. The V gene end was trimmed by 8 bases and the J gene end by 3 bases; junction bases not matched to a gene: 8. The CDR3 region has the DNA TGTGCCAGCCTCTCCGGGACAGGGCTCTACGAGCAGTACTTC. Its protein is CASLSGTGLYEQYF.

The genes are TRBV5-6 and TRBJ1-4; 9 bases line up with TRBD1. The CDR3 length is 16 residues. The germline gives CDR1 SGHDT, CDR2 YYEEEE. V lost 2 bases, J lost 7 bases, and 9 bases stayed unmatched. CDR3 sequence: CASSFGLGTGLEKLFF. CDR3 bases: TGTGCCAGCAGCTTCGGGTTAGGGACAGGGCTTGAAAAACTGTTTTTT.

This clone has a handful of counts. V is TRBV5-6 and J is TRBJ2-1, with TRBD2 as a possible D gene (6 bases). The V gene's germline CDR1 is SGHDT and CDR2 YYEEEE. CDR3 length: 15 amino acids. V was clipped by 4 bases and J by 2 bases, with 13 bases between them. CDR3 nucleotide sequence: TGTGCCAGCAGCAGGATTAGCGGACCCTACAATGAGCAGTTCTTC. Protein product: CASSRISGPYNEQFF. Filled out from reference TRBV5-6 and TRBJ2-1, the complete variable domain reads DAGVTQSPTHLIKTRGQQVTLRCSPKSGHDTVSWYQQALGQGPQFIFQYYEEEERQRGNFPDRFSGHQFPNYSSELNVNALLLGDSALYLCASSRISGPYNEQFFGPGTRLTVL.

This clone was seen a few times. The V gene is TRBV7-6, the J gene TRBJ2-3, with TRBD1 matching 8 bases. J lost 6 bases, V lost 1 base, and 6 bases had no gene match. The CDR3 runs 15 residues. Germline V gives CDR1 SGHVS, CDR2 FNYEAQ. DNA of the CDR3: TGTGCCAGCAGCTTAGTCGACAGGGGCGGGGATACGCAGTATTTT. Translation: CASSLVDRGGDTQYF.

This rearrangement joins TRBV28 to TRBJ2-7, with D possibly being TRBD2 (5 bases). Germline V gene sequence: CDR1 MDHEN, CDR2 SYDVKM. This CDR3 spans 15 amino acids. Trimming stripped 5 bases from V and 0 bases from J, with 14 bases between. Written as DNA, the CDR3 is TGTGCCAGCAGTGCTACCGGACTGGCCTCCTACGAGCAGTACTTC. It specifies CASSATGLASYEQYF.

The chain is built from TRBV4-1 and TRBJ2-5, with 8 bases aligning to TRBD2. The trim removed 0 bases at V and 4 bases at J, leaving 10 bases unmatched. The CDR3 length is 17 residues. Germline V gives CDR1 MGHRA, CDR2 YSYEKL. The CDR3 sequence: CASSQDPRAGGGETQYF. In nucleotides, the CDR3 is TGCGCCAGCAGCCAAGATCCGAGGGCGGGGGGTGGAGAGACCCAGTACTTC.

V and J are TRBV11-2 and TRBJ1-4; no firm D call. The length of the CDR3 is 12 residues. V was shortened by 1 base and J by 11 bases, with 8 bases between the two germline ends. Germline V CDR1 and CDR2: SGHAT, FQNNGV. The CDR3 DNA sequence: TGTGCCAGCAGCTTAGTTTCGGGGAAACTGTTTTTT. Its translation is CASSLVSGKLFF.

This clone was seen more than once but under ten times. The V gene is TRBV30, the J gene TRBJ1-1; TRBD1 is a possible D gene (5 bases). CDR1 is GTSNPN and CDR2 is SVGIG in the germline V gene (reference sequence). The CDR3 is made up of 14 amino acids. V shed 0 bases and J shed 2 bases, with 10 bases lying between them. As DNA, the CDR3 is TGTGCCTGGAGTGTAGGGGTCCCTAACACTGAAGCTTTCTTT. It is translated as CAWSVGVPNTEAFF. Together with reference TRBV30 and TRBJ1-1, the CDR3 gives the full variable domain: SQTIHQWPATLVQPVGSPLSLECTVEGTSNPNLYWYRQAAGRGLQLLFYSVGIGQISSEVPQNLSASRPQDRQFILSSKKLLLSDSGFYLCAWSVGVPNTEAFFGQGTRLTVV.

V usage is TRBV9 and J usage is TRBJ2-7; maybe TRBD2 (5 bases). Germline V gene data show CDR1 as SGDLS and CDR2 as YYNGEE. The CDR3 spans 15 residues. V gave up 2 bases and J gave up 2 bases, with 14 bases separating them. CDR3 loop: CASSVDLAHPYEQYF. The CDR3 DNA reads as TGTGCCAGCAGCGTCGATCTAGCCCACCCCTACGAGCAGTACTTC.